This TCR beta chain was captured by sequencing in a study of Graves' ophthalmopathy and Graves' hyperthyroidism. Study-wide context: Peripheral blood collection took place at initial diagnosis, before any treatment. Study conclusions and caveats: A model built from 13 signatures distinguished ophthalmopathy from stable hyperthyroidism with about 90% sensitivity and about 81% specificity. Detected in blood as well were most expanded thyroid clonotypes with frequency above 0.001.

Deletions cut 5 bases from V and 2 bases from J, with 19 bases between. Per the germline V gene, CDR1 is SGHVS and CDR2 is FQNEAQ. The CDR3 is 18 residues long. RNA transcripts served as template for amplifying TCR beta CDR3 sequences. An initial RT-PCR round employing HTBI primers preceded a second-round multiplex PCR. In TCRdb, the multiplex PCR reads were re-called with MiXCR into one record per CDR3 protein. The data contain 200,000 to 300,000 distinct CDR3 sequences, around 45% of them singletons. A note on this clonotype: The antigen is unknown.

The rearrangement uses TRBV7-8 and TRBJ1-6; TRBD1 might be the D (5 bases). The sequencing input was peripheral blood. The sequence was obtained from an adult man with Graves' ophthalmopathy. The CDR3 nucleotides are TGTGCCAGCAGCCCACTTTCGCGGCGGGGGACCTATAATTCACCCCTCCACTTT. Amino acid sequence: CASSPLSRRGTYNSPLHF.